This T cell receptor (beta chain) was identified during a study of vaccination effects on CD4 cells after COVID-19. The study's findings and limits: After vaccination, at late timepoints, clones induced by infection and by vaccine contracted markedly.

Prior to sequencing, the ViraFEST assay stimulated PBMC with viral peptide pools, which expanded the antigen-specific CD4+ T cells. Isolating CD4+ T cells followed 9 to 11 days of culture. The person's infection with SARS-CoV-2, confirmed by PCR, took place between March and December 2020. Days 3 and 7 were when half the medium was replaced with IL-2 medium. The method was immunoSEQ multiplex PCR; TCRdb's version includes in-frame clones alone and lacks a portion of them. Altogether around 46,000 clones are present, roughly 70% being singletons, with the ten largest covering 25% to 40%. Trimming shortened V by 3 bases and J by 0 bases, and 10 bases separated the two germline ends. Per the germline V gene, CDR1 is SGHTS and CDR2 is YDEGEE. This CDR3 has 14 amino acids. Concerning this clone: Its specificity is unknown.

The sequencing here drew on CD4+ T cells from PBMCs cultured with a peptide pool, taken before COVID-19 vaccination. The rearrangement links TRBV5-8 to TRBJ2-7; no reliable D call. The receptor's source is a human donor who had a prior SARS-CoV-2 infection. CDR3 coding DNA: TGTGCCAGCAGCTATAGGCAGAGCTCCTACGAGCAGTACTTC. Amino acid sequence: CASSYRQSSYEQYF.